Listed below are T cell receptor beta chains from one sample, sequenced in a study of blood T cell repertoires in COVID-19. Here immunoSEQ multiplex PCR was the method, and the copy in TCRdb shows in-frame clones only, minus some. The table has around 450,000 clones, about 85% seen once. The sequenced sample was PBMCs or T cells enriched from blood (not recorded which). These receptors were obtained from a woman younger than 35 with acute COVID-19. CDR3s leave out the opening cysteine and the closing phenylalanine or tryptophan.

V	J	CDR3
TRBV3-1/TRBV3-2	TRBJ1-2	ASSQELRWGRGYGYT
TRBV5-1	TRBJ1-5	ASSFSGDQPQH
TRBV3-1/TRBV3-2	TRBJ1-1	ASSHVNTEAF
TRBV30	TRBJ1-2	AWSARTGGDYT
TRBV20-1	TRBJ1-3	SASPPSSGNTIY
TRBV7-9	TRBJ2-2	ASSFLAGELF
TRBV7-2	TRBJ1-6	ASSLQGNNNSPLH
TRBV7-9	TRBJ2-5	ASSLGTSGPQETQY
TRBV11-2	TRBJ2-7	ASSLVGSESYEQY
TRBV6-5	TRBJ2-7	ASSYSTVSAYEQY
TRBV7-2	TRBJ2-7	ASSPEGLAGGYEQY
TRBV27	TRBJ1-4	AVGRVGEKLF
TRBV4-1	TRBJ1-2	ASSQEQGGPNYGYT
TRBV30	TRBJ1-1	AWSRATEAF
TRBV7-2	TRBJ1-2	ASSPPDRGKGYT
TRBV11-2	TRBJ1-2	ASSSPRQPNYGYT
TRBV28	TRBJ2-1	ASSPLAGGRNEQF
TRBV5-8	TRBJ2-1	ASGSLAGGLYNEQF
TRBV7-9	TRBJ2-2	ASSPKTRITGELF
TRBV27	TRBJ2-6	ASSPSARGVGNVLT
TRBV7-9	TRBJ2-1	ASSPAGGARYNEQF
TRBV2	TRBJ1-1	ASSVMGPNTEAF
TRBV3-1/TRBV3-2	TRBJ2-7	ASSRQGRVVDEQY
TRBV7-6	TRBJ2-5	ASSAPSGGQETQY
TRBV7-3	TRBJ2-3	ASSLTSSDSDTQY